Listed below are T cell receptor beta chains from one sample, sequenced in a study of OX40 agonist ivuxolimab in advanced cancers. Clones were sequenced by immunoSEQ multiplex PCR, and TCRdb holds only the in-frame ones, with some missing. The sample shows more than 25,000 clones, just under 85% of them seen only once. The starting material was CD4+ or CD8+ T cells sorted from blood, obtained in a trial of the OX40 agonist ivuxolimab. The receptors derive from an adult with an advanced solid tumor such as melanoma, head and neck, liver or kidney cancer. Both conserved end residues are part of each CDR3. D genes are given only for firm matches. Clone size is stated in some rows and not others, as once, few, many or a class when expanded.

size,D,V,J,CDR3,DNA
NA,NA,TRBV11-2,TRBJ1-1,CASSLIRTVGTEAFF,TGTGCCAGCAGCTTAATTCGGACAGTAGGAACTGAAGCTTTCTTT
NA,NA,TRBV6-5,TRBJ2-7,CASSYSQQGGEQYF,TGTGCCAGCAGTTACTCCCAACAGGGTGGAGAGCAGTACTTC
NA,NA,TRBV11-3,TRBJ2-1,CASSSGSSSYNEQFF,TGTGCCAGCAGCTCGGGATCTAGCTCCTACAATGAGCAGTTCTTC
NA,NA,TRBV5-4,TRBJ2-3,CASSPTWERVSTDTQYF,TGTGCCAGCAGCCCCACGTGGGAGCGGGTTTCCACAGATACGCAGTATTTT
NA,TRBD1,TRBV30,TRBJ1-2,CAWSRQGGDGYTF,TGTGCCTGGAGTCGACAGGGGGGCGATGGCTACACCTTC
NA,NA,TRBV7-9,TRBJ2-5,CASSPRGMETQYF,TGTGCCAGCAGCCCGAGAGGCATGGAGACCCAGTACTTC
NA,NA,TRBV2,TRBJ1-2,CASRTFYGYTF,TGTGCCAGCAGGACCTTCTATGGCTACACCTTC
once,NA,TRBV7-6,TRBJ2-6,CASSYPSISQSRANVLTF,TGTGCCAGCAGCTATCCTTCAATCTCACAAAGTCGGGCCAACGTCCTGACTTTC
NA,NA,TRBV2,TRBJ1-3,CASREEQALSGNTIYF,TGTGCCAGCAGGGAAGAACAGGCACTCTCTGGAAACACCATATATTTT
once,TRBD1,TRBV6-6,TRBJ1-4,CASSPGTGKKVFF,TGTGCCAGCAGTCCCGGGACAGGGAAAAAGGTGTTTTTT
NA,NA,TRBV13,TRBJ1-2,CASSTGTTSGYTF,TGTGCCAGCAGCACTGGGACCACTTCTGGCTACACCTTC
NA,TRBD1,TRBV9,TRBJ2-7,CASSVGTGVSYEQYF,TGTGCCAGCAGCGTAGGAACAGGGGTCAGCTACGAGCAGTACTTC
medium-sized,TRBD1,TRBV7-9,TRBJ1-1,CASSPGQGWTEAFF,TGTGCCAGCAGCCCGGGACAGGGCTGGACTGAAGCTTTCTTT
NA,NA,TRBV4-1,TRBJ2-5,CASSQEYVGETQYF,TGCGCCAGCAGCCAAGAGTACGTGGGAGAGACCCAGTACTTC
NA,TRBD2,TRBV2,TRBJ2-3,CASRYGTSGRDTQYF,TGTGCCAGCAGATACGGGACTAGCGGGAGAGATACGCAGTATTTT
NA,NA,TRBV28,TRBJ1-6,CASSPAGHNSPLHF,TGTGCCAGCAGTCCGGCGGGACATAATTCACCCCTCCACTTT
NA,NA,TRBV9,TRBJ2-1,CASSPGAVNEQFF,TGTGCCAGCAGCCCCGGGGCGGTGAATGAGCAGTTCTTC
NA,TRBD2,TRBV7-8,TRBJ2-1,CASRQSGRADNEQFF,TGTGCCAGCAGGCAAAGCGGGAGGGCCGACAATGAGCAGTTCTTC
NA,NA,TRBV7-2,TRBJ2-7,CASSSLTHEQYF,TGTGCCAGCAGTTCACTCACTCACGAGCAGTACTTC
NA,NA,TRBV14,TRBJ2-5,CASSEYRVETQYF,TGTGCCAGCAGCGAATACAGGGTTGAGACCCAGTACTTC
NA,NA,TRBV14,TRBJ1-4,CASSQVRGANEKLFF,TGTGCCAGCAGCCAAGTCCGTGGGGCTAATGAAAAACTGTTTTTT
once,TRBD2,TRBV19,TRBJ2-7,CASSPTPGLEIEQYF,TGTGCCAGTAGTCCCACCCCGGGACTAGAAATAGAGCAGTACTTC
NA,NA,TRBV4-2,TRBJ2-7,CASSLGASSYEQYF,TGTGCCAGCAGCTTGGGGGCGAGCTCCTACGAGCAGTACTTC
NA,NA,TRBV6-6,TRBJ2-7,CASSYVAGGYEQYF,TGTGCCAGCAGTTACGTTGCAGGGGGGTACGAGCAGTACTTC
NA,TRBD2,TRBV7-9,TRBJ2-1,CASSLWSLAGDNEQFF,TGTGCCAGCAGCTTATGGTCACTAGCGGGGGACAATGAGCAGTTCTTC
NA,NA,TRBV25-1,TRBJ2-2,CASSVQGGGELFF,TGTGCCAGCAGTGTACAGGGAGGCGGGGAGCTGTTTTTT
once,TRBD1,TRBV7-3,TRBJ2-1,CASSPTGIEQFF,TGTGCCAGCAGCCCGACAGGGATCGAGCAGTTCTTC
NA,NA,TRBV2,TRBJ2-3,CASCPRSGTDTQYF,TGTGCCAGCTGTCCTAGGTCCGGCACAGATACGCAGTATTTT
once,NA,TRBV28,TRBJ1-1,CASSAPGNTEAFF,TGTGCCAGCAGTGCCCCAGGGAACACTGAAGCTTTCTTT
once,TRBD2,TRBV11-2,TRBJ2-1,CASSLTVGGPNNEQFF,TGTGCCAGCAGCTTAACGGTGGGAGGGCCGAACAATGAGCAGTTCTTC
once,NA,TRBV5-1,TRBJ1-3,CASSSDSSSGNTIYF,TGCGCCAGCAGTTCGGACAGCAGCTCTGGAAACACCATATATTTT
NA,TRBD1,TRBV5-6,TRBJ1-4,CASSIGQGWAKLFF,TGTGCCAGCAGCATTGGACAGGGGTGGGCAAAACTGTTTTTT
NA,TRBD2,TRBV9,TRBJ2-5,CASSASSSGVGETQYF,TGTGCCAGCAGCGCCTCCTCTAGCGGGGTCGGAGAGACCCAGTACTTC
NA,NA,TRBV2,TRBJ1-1,CASKPGPMPTEAFF,TGTGCCAGCAAACCGGGCCCCATGCCCACTGAAGCTTTCTTT
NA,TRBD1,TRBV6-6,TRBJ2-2,CASSYSDRVITGELFF,TGTGCCAGCAGTTACTCAGACAGGGTTATCACCGGGGAGCTGTTTTTT
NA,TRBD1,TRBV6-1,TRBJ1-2,CASSDWGQAHGYTF,TGTGCCAGCAGTGATTGGGGACAGGCACATGGCTACACCTTC
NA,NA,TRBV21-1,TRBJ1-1,CASSDRVDTEAFF,TGTGCCAGCTCAGACAGGGTCGACACTGAAGCTTTCTTT
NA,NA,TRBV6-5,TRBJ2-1,CASRGSRKDEQFF,TGTGCCAGCAGGGGGAGTAGAAAGGATGAGCAGTTCTTC
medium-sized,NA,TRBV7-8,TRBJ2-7,CASSPGSYEQYF,TGTGCCAGCAGCCCCGGGTCCTACGAGCAGTACTTC
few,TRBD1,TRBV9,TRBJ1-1,CASSIGQGGATEAFF,TGTGCCAGCAGCATAGGACAGGGTGGGGCCACTGAAGCTTTCTTT
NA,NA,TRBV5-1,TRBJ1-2,CASSLNGFDYGYTF,TGCGCCAGCAGCTTGAACGGGTTTGACTATGGCTACACCTTC
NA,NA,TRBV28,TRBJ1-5,CASSLRNSNQPQHF,TGTGCCAGCAGTTTACGGAATAGCAATCAGCCCCAGCATTTT
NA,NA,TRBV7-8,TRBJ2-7,CASSASVLEQYF,TGTGCCAGCAGCGCCTCCGTACTTGAGCAGTACTTC
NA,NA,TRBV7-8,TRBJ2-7,CASSLGGGGEQYF,TGTGCCAGCAGCTTGGGTGGGGGAGGCGAGCAGTACTTC
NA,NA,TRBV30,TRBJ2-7,CAWSEGDEQYF,TGTGCCTGGAGTGAGGGGGACGAGCAGTACTTC
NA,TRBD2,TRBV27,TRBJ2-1,CASSLGTSVNEQFF,TGTGCCAGCAGTTTGGGGACTAGCGTCAATGAGCAGTTCTTC
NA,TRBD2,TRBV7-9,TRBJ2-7,CASGTRGSYEQYF,TGTGCCAGCGGTACGCGGGGGTCCTACGAGCAGTACTTC
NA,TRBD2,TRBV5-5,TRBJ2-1,CASSLGLAGGPGEQFF,TGTGCCAGCAGCTTGGGACTAGCGGGAGGGCCTGGTGAGCAGTTCTTC
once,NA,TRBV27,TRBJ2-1,CASSLSLRNEQFF,TGTGCCAGCAGTTTATCGCTGAGAAATGAGCAGTTCTTC
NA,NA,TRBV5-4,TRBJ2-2,CASRPAANTGELFF,TGTGCCAGCAGGCCAGCGGCGAACACCGGGGAGCTGTTTTTT